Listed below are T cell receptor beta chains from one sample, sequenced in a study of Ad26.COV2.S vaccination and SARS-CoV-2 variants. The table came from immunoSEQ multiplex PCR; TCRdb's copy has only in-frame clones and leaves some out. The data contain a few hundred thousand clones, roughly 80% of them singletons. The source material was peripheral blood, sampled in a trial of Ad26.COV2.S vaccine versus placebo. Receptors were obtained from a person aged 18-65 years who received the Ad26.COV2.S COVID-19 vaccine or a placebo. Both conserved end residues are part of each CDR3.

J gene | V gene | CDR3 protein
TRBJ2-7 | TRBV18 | CASSPGLAGASEQYF
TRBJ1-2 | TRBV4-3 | CASSQGALGFGYTF
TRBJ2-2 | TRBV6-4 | CASSDGTSGDTGELFF
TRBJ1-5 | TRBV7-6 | CASSLGVGRTFQPQHF
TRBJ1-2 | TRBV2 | CASSDTGIANYGYTF
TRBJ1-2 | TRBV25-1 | CASRQGDYGYTF
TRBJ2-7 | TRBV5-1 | CASSLDRVEQYF
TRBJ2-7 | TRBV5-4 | CASSLGAYYEQYF
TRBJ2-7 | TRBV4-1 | CASSQDNARGSYEQYF
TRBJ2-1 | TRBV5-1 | CASSLPSGRNNEQFF
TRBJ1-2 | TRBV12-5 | CASGLVQAGRVYGYTF
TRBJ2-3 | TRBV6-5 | CASRVQGAADTQYF
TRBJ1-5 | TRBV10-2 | CASSEASIGPQHF
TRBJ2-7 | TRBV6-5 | CASSYWQATHYEQYF
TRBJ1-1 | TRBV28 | CASRRGDTEAFF
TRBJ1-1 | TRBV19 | CASSYRSVDTEAFF
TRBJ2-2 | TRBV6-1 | CASSEAPTATGELFF
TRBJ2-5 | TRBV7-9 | CASSLGSRGYVETQYF
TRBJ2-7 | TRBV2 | CASREGRDSSKLLSSYEQYF
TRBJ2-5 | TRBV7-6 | CASSAHRTSQETQYF
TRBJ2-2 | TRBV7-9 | CASSLRDPAYTGELFF
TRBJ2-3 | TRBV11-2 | CASSSPLGTSADTQYF
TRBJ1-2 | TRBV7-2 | CASSSPGVVGYTF
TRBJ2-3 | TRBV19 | CASSSTGTDTQYF
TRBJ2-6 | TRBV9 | CASSVTGANVLTF
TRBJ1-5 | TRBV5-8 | CASSLGQGQPQHF
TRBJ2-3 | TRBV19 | CASSWTSGSRGATDTQYF
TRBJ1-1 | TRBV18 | CASSRLGGAGVVNTEAFF
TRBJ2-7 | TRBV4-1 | CASSQDGTSGRLEQYF
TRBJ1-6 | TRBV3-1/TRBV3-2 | CASSQVPGANSPLHF
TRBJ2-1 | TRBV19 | CASSTGTSSYNEQFF
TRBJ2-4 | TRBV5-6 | CASSSGASGRRNIQYF
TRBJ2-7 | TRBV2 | CASSGLARIFVQYF
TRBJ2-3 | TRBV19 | CASSLGLADTQYF
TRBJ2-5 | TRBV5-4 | CASHSGGETQYF
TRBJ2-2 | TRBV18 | CASSPRGGDGTGELFF
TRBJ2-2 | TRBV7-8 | CASSIRGGLADVSGELFF
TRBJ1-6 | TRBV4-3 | CASSQEGQGDSPLHF
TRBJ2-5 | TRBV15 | CATSGRVETQYF
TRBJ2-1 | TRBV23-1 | CALNPSESYNEQFF
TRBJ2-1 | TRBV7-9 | CASIGLGKGSSYNEQFF
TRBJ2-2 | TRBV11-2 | CASSLGYRANTGELFF
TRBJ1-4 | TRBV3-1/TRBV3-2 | CASSRTNLNEKLFF
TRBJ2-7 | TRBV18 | CASSPRTGAAYEQYF
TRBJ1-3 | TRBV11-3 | CASSPPKNSGNTIYF
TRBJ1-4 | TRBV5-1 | CASSLEGSNEKLFF
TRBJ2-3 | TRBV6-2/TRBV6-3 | CASSWQGTDTQYF
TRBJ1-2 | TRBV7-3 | CASSLSGTGDYGYTF
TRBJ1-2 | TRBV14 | CASSQVRGRGGYTF
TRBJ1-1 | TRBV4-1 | CASSLSLRAEAFF
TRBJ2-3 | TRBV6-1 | CASSEVTLTDTQYF
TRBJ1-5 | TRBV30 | CAWSRLSQPQHF
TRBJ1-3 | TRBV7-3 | CASSLRRRVRVNTIYF
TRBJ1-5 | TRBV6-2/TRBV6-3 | CASSTGQGASQPQHF
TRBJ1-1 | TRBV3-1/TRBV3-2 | CASSQGEIQGPAFF
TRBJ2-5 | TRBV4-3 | CASTWGGGEETQYF
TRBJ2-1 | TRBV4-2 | CASSRDSGRAIYEQFF
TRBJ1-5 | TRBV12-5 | CASGRDRYQPQHF
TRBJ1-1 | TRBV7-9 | CASTPRVAEAFF